The 5 T cell receptor beta chains reported below all come from one sample, sequenced in a study of early T cells in non-severe SARS-CoV-2 infection. MiXCR was run by TCRdb on the 5' RACE reads, yielding one entry per CDR3 protein. The sample holds 90,000 to 130,000 distinct CDR3 sequences; 12% are singletons and the top ten take 3% to 3.5%. Sequenced material: whole blood. Receptor source: an adult who was a healthcare worker with PCR-confirmed SARS-CoV-2 infection or an uninfected control (not recorded which).

The chain has TRBV10-3 and TRBJ1-1; the D gene is possibly TRBD1 (5 bases). V lost 11 bases, J lost 2 bases, and 15 bases lay in between. CDR1 is ENHRY and CDR2 is SYGVKD in the germline V gene. CDR3 length equals 13 residues. In DNA form, the CDR3 reads TGTGCCCTTAGTCCCGGGGGAAACACTGAAGCTTTCTTT. Translation gives CALSPGGNTEAFF.

This clonotype occurred a few times. CDR3 DNA sequence: TGTGCCAGCAGTGAGGCGACTAGCGGGGGGCTCGGGCAGTACTTC. It is translated as CASSEATSGGLGQYF. The V and J genes are TRBV6-1 and TRBJ2-7; 13 bases agree with TRBD2. Losses at the gene ends were 3 bases for V and 9 bases for J; bases not matched to a gene: 8. In germline, CDR1 is MNHNS, CDR2 SASEGT. The CDR3 consists of 15 residues.

This clonotype was seen many times. The genes are TRBV11-2 and TRBJ2-2; 7 positions agree with TRBD1. J gave up 4 bases and V 10 bases, and 9 bases lay outside the gene matches. Germline V gene lookup returns CDR1 SGHAT and CDR2 FQNNGV. The CDR3 sequence is 14 residues long. The CDR3: CAIGLYRGTGELFF. CDR3 nucleotide sequence: TGTGCCATCGGTCTCTACAGGGGCACCGGGGAGCTGTTTTTT.

This clonotype was seen more than once but under ten times. This rearrangement joins TRBV6-4 to TRBJ1-2; D not certain. Germline V gene lookup returns CDR1 MRHNA and CDR2 SNTAGT. CDR3 size: 10 residues. Trimming shortened V by 10 bases and J by 6 bases, and 9 bases separated the two germline ends. The CDR3 DNA is TGTGCCAAGGAGCAGAATGGCTACACCTTC. It translates to CAKEQNGYTF.

Many counts were recorded for this clonotype. The V call is TRBV7-2, the J call TRBJ2-7; 8 bases align to TRBD2. The V segment lost 6 bases and the J segment 0 bases; nucleotides outside the gene matches: 7. Germline values: CDR1 SGHTA, CDR2 FQGNSA. The CDR3 runs 15 residues. CDR3 region: CASSLTGTSSYEQYF. The CDR3 DNA sequence: TGTGCCAGCAGTTTAACCGGGACTAGCTCCTACGAGCAGTACTTC.